The following is a TCR beta chain sequence with its context. Its antigen is still unknown. No base qualities exist here, and no much larger clone lies one base off it. At the junction V is shortened by 6 bases and J by 6 bases, with 18 bases in between. The CDR3 measures 15 amino acids from cysteine to phenylalanine. Only the CDR3 portion is preserved as DNA: 45 bases, with reading frame beginning at the first base. The germline V gene sets CDR1 to MGHDK and CDR2 to SYGVNS. This specimen belongs to a study of cytomegalovirus exposure and HLA in healthy donors (dated by TCRdb to the late 2010s). For context, the study as a whole: According to a later analysis, the 120 or so validation repertoires were produced on the same platform as the 600 to 850 repertoires of the first cohort. The study aimed to test whether signatures of past pathogen exposure could be identified by cataloging public T cell receptors. Along with the approximately 650-subject first cohort, a separate validation cohort of around 110 different subjects was used. To predict cytomegalovirus infection status, the study brought together high-throughput TCR immunosequencing, statistical association of individual TCRs with disease status, and machine learning. Beyond this particular receptor, the publication reports: The classifier was reported to diagnose cytomegalovirus status with high specificity and sensitivity in both the original and validation cohorts. Three of the identified cytomegalovirus-associated TCR beta chains were confirmed in vitro to be specific for cytomegalovirus antigens. In the study, 164 TCR beta chains were listed as associated with cytomegalovirus. In a later analysis, TCRs clustered in the first cohort were found to also tend to co-occur in the approximately 120 validation repertoires, with over 90% of cluster scores above 0. All 110 or so repertoires were used to score co-occurrence in the validation cohort in a later analysis, because that analysis had no HLA typing for the cohort. The authors suggested that the approach could potentially be extended to other disease states and immunological phenotypes. Most TCR sequences were seen in very few donors, while some public TCRs were found in many individuals.

The donors belonged to the validation cohort of 120 subjects, which was separate from the approximately 680-subject first cohort. Receptor amplification or capture employed the immunoSEQ multiplex PCR assay. The source study handled its data this way. A statistical classification framework was developed to diagnose cytomegalovirus status using the catalog of TCR beta chain sequences. TCRdb provides this immuneACCESS table in a form limited to in-frame rearrangements. Some clones are lacking; in checked studies, under half of them reflect an unresolved V gene, and why the rest are absent is not known. V and J calls and clone size follow that table, whereas D and trimming were derived from the DNA. The sample table holds 150,000 to 200,000 clones, of which roughly 90% were seen once. The biggest ten clones account for about 9.4% of the sample.

The clonotype comes from a woman aged 18-35 years in good health and CMV-seropositive. The sequenced sample consisted of PBMCs. The chain is assembled from TRBV25-1 and TRBJ2-1; the D gene is possibly TRBD2, with 6 bases matching. The nucleotide sequence is given as TGTGCCAGCAGCCGGCCGGGACTTCAGGGCAATGAGCAGTTCTTC. Its translation reads: CASSRPGLQGNEQFF.